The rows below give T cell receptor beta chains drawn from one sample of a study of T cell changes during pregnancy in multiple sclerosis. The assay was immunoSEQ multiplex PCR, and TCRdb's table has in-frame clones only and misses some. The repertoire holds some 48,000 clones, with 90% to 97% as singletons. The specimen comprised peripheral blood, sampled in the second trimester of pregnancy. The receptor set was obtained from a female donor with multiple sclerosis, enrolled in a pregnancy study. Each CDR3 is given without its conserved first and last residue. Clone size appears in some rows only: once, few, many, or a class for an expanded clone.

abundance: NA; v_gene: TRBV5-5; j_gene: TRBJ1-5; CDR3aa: ASSLNSYNQPQH
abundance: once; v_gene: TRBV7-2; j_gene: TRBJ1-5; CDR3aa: ASSSRQGDQPQH
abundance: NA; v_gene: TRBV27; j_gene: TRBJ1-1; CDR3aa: ASSAGAANTEAF
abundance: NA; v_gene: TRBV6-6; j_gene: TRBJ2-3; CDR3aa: ASSYRGSVTDTQY
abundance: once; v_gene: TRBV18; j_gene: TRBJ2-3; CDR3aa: ASSEKGLGLDTQY
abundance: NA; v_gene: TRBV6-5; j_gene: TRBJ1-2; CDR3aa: ASSVESYYGYT
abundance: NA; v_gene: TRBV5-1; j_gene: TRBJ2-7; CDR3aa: ASSFGRTGVYEQY
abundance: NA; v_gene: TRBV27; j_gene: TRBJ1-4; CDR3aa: ASSSGEGFTNEKLF
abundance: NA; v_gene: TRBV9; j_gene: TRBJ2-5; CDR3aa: ASCRGGVSTETQY
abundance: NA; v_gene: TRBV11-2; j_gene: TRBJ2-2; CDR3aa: ASSPGQGAGELF
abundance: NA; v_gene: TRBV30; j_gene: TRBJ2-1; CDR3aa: AWSTQTHEQF
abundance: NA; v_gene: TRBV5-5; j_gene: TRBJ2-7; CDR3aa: ASSPRQVSDEQY
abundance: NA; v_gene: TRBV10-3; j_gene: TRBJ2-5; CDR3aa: AISGAGAGDRETQY
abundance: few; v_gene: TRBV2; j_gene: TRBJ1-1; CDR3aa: ATPGGSTEAF
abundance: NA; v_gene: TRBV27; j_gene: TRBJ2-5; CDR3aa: ASRSNRARDRAQETQY
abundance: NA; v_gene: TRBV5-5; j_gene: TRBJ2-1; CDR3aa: ASSSDRGALPYNEQF
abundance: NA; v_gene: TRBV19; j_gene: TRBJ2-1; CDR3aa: ASSIRAGTREQF
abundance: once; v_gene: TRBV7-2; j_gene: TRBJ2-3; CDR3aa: ASSFGLGRGGDTQY
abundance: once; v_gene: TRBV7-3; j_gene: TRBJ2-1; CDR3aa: ASSLSPRAGAYNEQF
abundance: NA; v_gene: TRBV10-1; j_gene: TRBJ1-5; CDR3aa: ASSEKTGYSNQPQH
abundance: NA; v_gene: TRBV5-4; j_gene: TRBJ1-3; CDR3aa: ASSDSPDRAGNTIY
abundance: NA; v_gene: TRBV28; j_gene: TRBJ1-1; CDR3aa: ASSSNSWGDGTEAF
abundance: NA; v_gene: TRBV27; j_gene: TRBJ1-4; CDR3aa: ASSSGEKLF
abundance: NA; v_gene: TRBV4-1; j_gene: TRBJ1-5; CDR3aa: ASSHAGTFNQPQH
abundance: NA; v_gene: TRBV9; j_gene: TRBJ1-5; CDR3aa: ASSKGDHSTRYQPQH
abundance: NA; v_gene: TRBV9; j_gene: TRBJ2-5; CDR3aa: ASSSGTRETQY
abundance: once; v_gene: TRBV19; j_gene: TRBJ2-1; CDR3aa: ASSIDPYEQF
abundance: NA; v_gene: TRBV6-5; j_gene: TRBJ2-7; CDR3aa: ASSSDRGVVYEQY
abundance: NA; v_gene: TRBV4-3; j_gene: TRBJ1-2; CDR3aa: ASSLSGTGLGYT
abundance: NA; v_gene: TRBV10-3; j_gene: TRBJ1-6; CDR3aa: AISESTRQGVESPLH
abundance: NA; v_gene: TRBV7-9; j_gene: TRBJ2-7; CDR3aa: ASNGLAGRPPYEQY
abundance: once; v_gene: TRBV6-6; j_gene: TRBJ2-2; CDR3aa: ASKGQNTGELF
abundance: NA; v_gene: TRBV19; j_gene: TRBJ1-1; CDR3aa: ASFLDRGNTEAF
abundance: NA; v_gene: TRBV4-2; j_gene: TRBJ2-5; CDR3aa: ASSSGTSGVGETQY
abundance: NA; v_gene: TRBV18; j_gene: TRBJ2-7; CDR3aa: ASSPGTGVYEQY
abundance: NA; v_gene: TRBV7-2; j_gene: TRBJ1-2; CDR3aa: ASSLESLRTANYGYT
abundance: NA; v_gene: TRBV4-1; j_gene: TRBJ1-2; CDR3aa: ASSQGRYGYT
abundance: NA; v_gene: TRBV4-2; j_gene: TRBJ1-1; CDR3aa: ASSQDRGGRTEAF
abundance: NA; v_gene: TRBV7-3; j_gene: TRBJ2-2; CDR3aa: ASSLFGGDQTGELF
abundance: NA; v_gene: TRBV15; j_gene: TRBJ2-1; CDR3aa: ATSRATGQYNEQF
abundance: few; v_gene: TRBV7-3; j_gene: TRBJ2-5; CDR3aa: ASSASGQGLETQY
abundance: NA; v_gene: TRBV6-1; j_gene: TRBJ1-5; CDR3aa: ASSEATALNQPQH
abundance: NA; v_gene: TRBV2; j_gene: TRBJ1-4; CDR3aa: ASSERQTNEKLF
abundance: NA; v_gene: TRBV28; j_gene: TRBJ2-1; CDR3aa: ASRSGTSGRSSEQF
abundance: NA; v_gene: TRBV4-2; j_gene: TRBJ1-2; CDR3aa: ASSQPGQENNYGYT
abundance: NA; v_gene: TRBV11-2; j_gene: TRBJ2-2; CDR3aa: ASSSGLMSTPGELF
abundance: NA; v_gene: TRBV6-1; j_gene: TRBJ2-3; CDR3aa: ASSGTSGGAFSSTDTQY
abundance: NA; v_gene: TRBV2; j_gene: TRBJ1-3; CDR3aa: ATGQNSGNTIY
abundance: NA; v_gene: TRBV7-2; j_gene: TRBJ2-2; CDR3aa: ASSLGLAGNTGELF
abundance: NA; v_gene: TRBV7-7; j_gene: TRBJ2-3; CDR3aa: ASSPGTSGRATDTQY
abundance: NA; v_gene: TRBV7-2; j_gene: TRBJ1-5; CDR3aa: ASSSYLGEVNQPQH
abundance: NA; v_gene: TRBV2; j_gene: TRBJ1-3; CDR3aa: AVTGMSGNTIY
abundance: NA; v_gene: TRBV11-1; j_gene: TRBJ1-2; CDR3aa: ASSRSPSVYGYT
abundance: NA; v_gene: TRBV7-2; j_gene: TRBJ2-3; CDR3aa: ASSLSSGGTDTQY
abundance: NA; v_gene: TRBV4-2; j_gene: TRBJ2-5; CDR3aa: ASSQEGTSGRFGETQY